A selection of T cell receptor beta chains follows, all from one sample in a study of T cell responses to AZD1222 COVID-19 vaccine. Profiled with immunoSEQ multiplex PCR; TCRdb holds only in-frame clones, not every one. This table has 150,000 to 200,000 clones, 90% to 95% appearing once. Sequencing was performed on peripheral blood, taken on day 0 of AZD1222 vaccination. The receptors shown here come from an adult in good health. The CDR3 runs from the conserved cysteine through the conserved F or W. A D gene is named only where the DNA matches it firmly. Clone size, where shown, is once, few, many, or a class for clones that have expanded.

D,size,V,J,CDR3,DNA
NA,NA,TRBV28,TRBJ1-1,CASSPTVTEAFF,TGTGCCAGCAGCCCGACAGTGACTGAAGCTTTCTTT
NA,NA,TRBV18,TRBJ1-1,CASSPREAQLNTEAFF,TGTGCCAGCTCACCAAGGGAAGCACAGCTGAACACTGAAGCTTTCTTT
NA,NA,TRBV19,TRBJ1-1,CASSISENTEAFF,TGTGCCAGTAGTATTTCGGAGAACACTGAAGCTTTCTTT
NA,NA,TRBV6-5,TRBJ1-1,CASGAGEWTEAFF,TGTGCCAGCGGGGCGGGGGAATGGACTGAAGCTTTCTTT
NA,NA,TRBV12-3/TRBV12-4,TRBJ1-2,CASSFRGGYTF,TGTGCCAGCAGTTTTCGAGGGGGCTACACCTTC
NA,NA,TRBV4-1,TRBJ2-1,CASSQESKQFF,TGCGCCAGCAGCCAAGAGAGTAAGCAGTTCTTC
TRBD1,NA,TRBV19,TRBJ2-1,CASSIDASGTAYNEQFF,TGTGCCAGTAGTATCGACGCCTCCGGGACAGCTTACAATGAGCAGTTCTTC
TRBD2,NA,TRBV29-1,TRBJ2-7,CSVERLAGVYEQYF,TGCAGCGTTGAAAGACTAGCGGGAGTATACGAGCAGTACTTC
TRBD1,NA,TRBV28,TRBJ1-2,CASRPSGTAYGYTF,TGTGCCAGCAGACCGTCCGGGACAGCCTATGGCTACACCTTC
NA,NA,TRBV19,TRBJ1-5,CASSIGGVGNQPQHF,TGTGCCAGTAGTATAGGAGGGGTTGGCAATCAGCCCCAGCATTTT
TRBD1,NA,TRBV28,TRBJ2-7,CASSYQDRPTYEQYF,TGTGCCAGCAGTTATCAGGACAGGCCTACCTACGAGCAGTACTTC
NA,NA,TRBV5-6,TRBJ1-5,CASSLWGGNQPQHF,TGTGCCAGCAGCCTATGGGGAGGCAATCAGCCCCAGCATTTT
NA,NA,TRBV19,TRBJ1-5,CASSPVGASNQPQHF,TGTGCCAGTAGCCCTGTCGGGGCCAGCAATCAGCCCCAGCATTTT
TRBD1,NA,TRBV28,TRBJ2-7,CASSPRRAGGYEQYF,TGTGCCAGCAGTCCCCGGCGGGCAGGGGGCTACGAGCAGTACTTC
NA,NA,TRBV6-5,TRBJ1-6,CASSTYNSPLHF,TGTGCCAGCAGTACCTATAATTCACCCCTCCACTTT
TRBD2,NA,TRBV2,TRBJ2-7,CASRVAGGPRNEQYF,TGTGCCAGCAGGGTAGCGGGAGGGCCTCGGAACGAGCAGTACTTC
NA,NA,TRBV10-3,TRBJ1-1,CAISDELRGTEAFF,TGTGCCATCAGTGATGAATTGAGGGGTACTGAAGCTTTCTTT
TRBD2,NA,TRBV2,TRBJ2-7,CASSEGSSGLAAQYF,TGTGCCAGCAGTGAAGGCAGTTCGGGACTAGCGGCGCAGTACTTC
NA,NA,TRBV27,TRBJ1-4,CASGAGQVRHEKLFF,TGTGCCAGCGGGGCAGGCCAAGTTCGCCATGAAAAACTGTTTTTT
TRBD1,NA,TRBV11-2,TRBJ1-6,CASSLETGLNSPLHF,TGTGCCAGCAGCTTAGAGACAGGGCTTAATTCACCCCTCCACTTT
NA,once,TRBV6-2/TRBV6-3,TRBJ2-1,CASSPLRGGRPPNDEQFF,TGTGCCAGCAGCCCCCTCCGGGGAGGCCGACCACCGAACGATGAGCAGTTCTTC
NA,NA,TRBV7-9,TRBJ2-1,CASSLLDSYNEQFF,TGTGCCAGCAGCTTATTAGATAGTTACAATGAGCAGTTCTTC